These 9 T cell receptor beta chains came from one sample sequenced in a study of T cells in Graves' hyperthyroidism and ophthalmopathy. RNA transcripts gave rise to amplified TCR beta CDR3 regions. The HTBI primer set drove a first-round RT-PCR of the TCR CDR3. TCRdb called the multiplex PCR reads again in MiXCR, with one record for every CDR3 protein. The sample consists of hundreds of thousands of distinct CDR3 sequences, approximately 15% of them appearing once. Sample: blood. The receptor set was obtained from a woman aged 45-65 years with Graves' ophthalmopathy.

The chain couples TRBV14 to TRBJ2-2, with 7 bases identical to TRBD1. The CDR3 sequence is 14 residues long. V was clipped by 8 bases and J by 4 bases; unmatched bases: 7. Germline V CDR1 and CDR2: SGHDN, FVKESK. CDR3 in amino acids: CASQGDRGTGELFF. The CDR3 DNA is TGTGCCAGCCAGGGGGACCGGGGCACCGGGGAGCTGTTTTTT.

This clonotype has at least ten counts. CDR3 amino acids: CAWSVSWKNTEAFF. The CDR3 bases are TGTGCCTGGAGTGTTTCATGGAAGAACACTGAAGCTTTCTTT. The chain recombines TRBV30 with TRBJ1-1; D unresolved. V was cut by 0 bases and J by 1 base, with 9 bases left in between. Germline CDR1 is GTSNPN and CDR2 is SVGIG (reference sequence). There are 14 residues in the CDR3. The variable domain in full, with the rest retrieved from reference TRBV30 and TRBJ1-1, is SQTIHQWPATLVQPVGSPLSLECTVEGTSNPNLYWYRQAAGRGLQLLFYSVGIGQISSEVPQNLSASRPQDRQFILSSKKLLLSDSGFYLCAWSVSWKNTEAFFGQGTRLTVV.

There are a few counts of this clonotype. This chain links TRBV19 with TRBJ2-1, with D unclear. The CDR3 totals 16 residues. V was trimmed by 0 bases and J by 8 bases, leaving 17 bases between them. In germline, CDR1 is LNHDA, CDR2 SQIVND (reference sequence). CDR3 sequence reads: CASSIDVTYPGYEQFF. CDR3 DNA: TGTGCCAGTAGTATAGATGTGACCTATCCCGGGTATGAGCAGTTCTTC.

The chain combines TRBV9 with TRBJ2-2, with 9 positions matching TRBD2. V shed 0 bases and J 3 bases; nucleotides not matched to a gene: 9. The CDR3 sequence is 18 residues long. CDR1 is SGDLS and CDR2 is YYNGEE in the germline V gene. CDR3 in DNA: TGTGCCAGCAGCGTAGGCCCTAGCGGGATTAGTGACACCGGGGAGCTGTTTTTT. Residues: CASSVGPSGISDTGELFF.

The table lists this clonotype with a few counts. The chain has TRBV14 and TRBJ1-1; D is uncertain. The germline V gene has CDR1 SGHDN and CDR2 FVKESK. With 2 bases removed from V and 5 bases from J, the gap between germline ends came to 18 bases. This CDR3 is built from 16 residues. CDR3 sequence: CASSQKGSFVVTEAFF. CDR3 sequence (DNA): TGTGCCAGCAGCCAAAAAGGTAGTTTCGTTGTTACTGAAGCTTTCTTT.

The sample holds many counts of this clonotype. The V and J genes are TRBV27 and TRBJ2-2; 8 nucleotides match TRBD2. Looked up from germline, CDR1 is MNHEY and CDR2 is SMNVEV (reference sequence). This CDR3 comprises 17 residues. J was trimmed by 5 bases and V by 9 bases; bases with no gene match: 17. CDR3 sequence reads: CASGLLRSGIWTGELFF. For the CDR3, the DNA is TGTGCCAGTGGCTTGCTCCGTAGCGGGATTTGGACCGGGGAGCTGTTTTTT.

In this sample, this clonotype turned up a few times. The J gene is TRBJ2-7, the V gene TRBV4-2; D is perhaps TRBD2 (5 bases). CDR3 length: 14 residues. V lost 1 base and J lost 0, with 7 bases in between. From germline, CDR1 is LGHNA and CDR2 YNFKEQ. The CDR3 loop is CASSQVLASYEQYF. CDR3 bases: TGTGCCAGCAGCCAAGTCCTAGCCTCCTACGAGCAGTACTTC.

This clonotype was observed a single time. The chain uses TRBV7-9 and TRBJ1-3; the D is unclear. This CDR3 spans 11 amino acids. With 4 bases removed from V and 7 bases from J, the gap between germline ends came to 5 bases. Per germline, CDR1 SEHNR and CDR2 FQNEAQ (reference sequence). CDR3 in amino acids: CASSSWNTIYF. The CDR3 nucleotides read TGTGCCAGCAGCTCGTGGAACACCATATATTTT.

A few counts support this clonotype. The CDR3 nucleotides are TGTGCCAGCAGCTTAGGTAGGAGTCTTCAGAGCACCTACGAGCAGTACTTC. Translating gives CASSLGRSLQSTYEQYF. The chain has TRBV7-8 and TRBJ2-7, with D uncertain. Trimming removed 1 base at V and 2 bases at J, with 18 bases between. Germline CDR1 SGHVS, CDR2 FQNEAQ. CDR3 length equals 17 residues.